The next 32 T cell receptor beta chains were all read from a single sample in a study of blood T cell repertoires in COVID-19. Produced via immunoSEQ multiplex PCR; TCRdb's table is partial and in-frame only. The sample lists approximately 190,000 clones, approximately 84% occurring once. The sequenced sample consisted of peripheral blood. The receptor set was obtained from a woman aged 70-85 years with active or convalescent COVID-19.

This CDR3 reads CASSYSDRAGELFF. The CDR3 coding sequence is TGTGCCAGCAGTTACTCGGACAGGGCCGGGGAGCTGTTTTTT. The chain is built from TRBV6-5 and TRBJ2-2; 8 nucleotides align to TRBD1. The V gene end was trimmed by 0 bases and the J gene end by 6 bases; junction bases not matched to a gene: 0. This CDR3 is 14 amino acids long. Germline-derived CDR1 and CDR2 are MNHEY and SVGAGI.

In its sample, this clone was seen many times. The genes are TRBV2 and TRBJ2-3; a possible D gene is TRBD1 (6 bases). CDR3 length equals 13 residues. Germline V gene data show CDR1 as SNHLY and CDR2 as FYNNEI. V gave up 7 bases and J gave up 2 bases, with 10 bases separating them. The CDR3 DNA follows: TGTGCCAGCAAGGGGGATTTCACAGATACGCAGTATTTT. It codes for CASKGDFTDTQYF.

This clone was counted once. The chain employs TRBV28 and TRBJ2-2; D might be TRBD1 (5 bases). Looked up from germline, CDR1 is MDHEN and CDR2 is SYDVKM. The CDR3 runs 15 residues. Trimming removed 5 bases at V and 4 bases at J, with 14 bases between. CDR3 sequence: CASSLTLGLTGELFF. The CDR3 DNA sequence: TGTGCCAGCAGTCTGACTTTGGGGCTCACCGGGGAGCTGTTTTTT.

The rearrangement joins TRBV6-1 to TRBJ1-5; D is unresolved. V shed 0 bases and J shed 2 bases, with 8 bases lying between them. CDR1 is MNHNS and CDR2 is SASEGT in the germline V gene. This CDR3 is built from 15 residues. The CDR3, as DNA: TGTGCCAGCAGTGAAGCAGCGATCGGCAATCAGCCCCAGCATTTT. It translates to CASSEAAIGNQPQHF.

The V call is TRBV7-9, the J call TRBJ2-2; maybe TRBD1 (6 bases). The CDR3 has 17 amino acids. Germline-derived CDR1 and CDR2 are SEHNR and FQNEAQ (reference sequence). V was shortened by 5 bases and J by 4 bases, with 20 bases between the two germline ends. DNA of the CDR3: TGTGCCAGCAGCCCACGAACCGGGACAAGGGGCACCGGGGAGCTGTTTTTT. It is translated as CASSPRTGTRGTGELFF.

This rearrangement joins TRBV4-1 to TRBJ2-7, with 7 bases that match TRBD2. The CDR3 has 15 amino acids. Germline V gives CDR1 MGHRA, CDR2 YSYEKL. V trimming: 0 bases; J trimming: 6 bases; junction bases outside the gene matches: 8. CDR3 region: CASSQDPSGNVEQYF. The CDR3 DNA reads as TGCGCCAGCAGCCAAGATCCCAGCGGGAATGTCGAGCAGTACTTC.

This rearrangement joins TRBV6-1 to TRBJ1-2; a weak D match, TRBD1 (6 bases). The germline V and J ends were trimmed by 1 base and 3 bases, with 12 bases remaining between them. The CDR3 contains 15 residues. Germline V gene lookup returns CDR1 MNHNS and CDR2 SASEGT. CDR3 region: CASSEGGQGYYGYTF. The CDR3 bases are TGTGCCAGCAGTGAAGGAGGCCAGGGGTACTATGGCTACACCTTC.

Concerning this clone: This specimen includes other DNA sequences encoding the same CDR3. This chain joins TRBV30 and TRBJ1-4, with TRBD1 identical over 10 bases. Trimming at V came to 2 bases and at J to 7 bases, leaving 1 base not matched to a gene. Per the germline V gene, CDR1 is GTSNPN and CDR2 is SVGIG (reference sequence). The CDR3 is 13 residues long. CDR3 in DNA: TGTGCCTGGAGTCGGGACAGGGGTGAAAAACTGTTTTTT. This encodes CAWSRDRGEKLFF.

Points on this clone: Other nucleotide sequences from this sample produce the same CDR3. The chain has TRBV7-3 and TRBJ2-1; TRBD2 agrees at 9 bases. Germline V gene lookup returns CDR1 SGHTA and CDR2 FQGTGA. The CDR3 runs to 15 residues. V lost 2 bases, J lost 1 base, and 0 bases stayed unmatched. This chain's CDR3 is CASSLGLASYNEQFF. In DNA form, the CDR3 reads TGTGCCAGCAGCTTAGGACTAGCGTCCTACAATGAGCAGTTCTTC.

This chain connects TRBV18 to TRBJ1-5; 8 positions agree with TRBD1. The J segment lost 10 bases and the V segment lost 1 base, leaving 6 bases of the junction unmatched. The CDR3 length is 14 residues. CDR1 is KGHSH, CDR2 LQKENI, per germline. The CDR3 protein is CASSPLQGALPQHF. The CDR3 coding sequence is TGTGCCAGCTCACCACTGCAGGGGGCATTACCCCAGCATTTT.

The chain couples TRBV3-1 (or the pseudogene TRBV3-2) to TRBJ2-1; 9 bases are shared with TRBD2. Germline values: CDR1 LGHDT, CDR2 YNNKEL (reference sequence). Trimming cost V 0 bases and J 4 bases; bases outside gene matches: 7. This CDR3 is 17 amino acids long. CDR3 sequence: CASSQDRGGRGYNEQFF. The CDR3 DNA sequence: TGTGCCAGCAGCCAAGATCGGGGCGGGAGGGGGTACAATGAGCAGTTCTTC.

The rearrangement links TRBV2 to TRBJ2-7, with a possible D match to TRBD1 (6 bases). Trimming took 4 bases from V and 1 from J, leaving 14 bases between them. Germline CDR1 reads SNHLY; CDR2 reads FYNNEI. The CDR3 covers 15 residues. CDR3 DNA: TGTGCCAGCAGTGGAAGGGGGATCCCTTCCTACGAGCAGTACTTC. The encoded protein is CASSGRGIPSYEQYF.

The rearrangement joins TRBV19 to TRBJ2-1; D ambiguous. This CDR3 comprises 16 residues. V was shortened by 1 base and J by 2 bases, with 12 bases between the two germline ends. CDR1 LNHDA and CDR2 SQIVND come from the germline V gene (reference sequence). In DNA form, the CDR3 reads TGTGCCAGTAGTATAGGGGCCGGCTTTACCTACAATGAGCAGTTCTTC. Its protein is CASSIGAGFTYNEQFF.

The table lists this clone with a count of one. The chain uses TRBV9 and TRBJ1-2, with TRBD1 as a possible D gene (6 bases). The CDR3 consists of 11 residues. Germline assignment: CDR1 SGDLS and CDR2 YYNGEE. V shed 4 bases and J shed 7 bases, with 8 bases lying between them. This chain's CDR3 is CASSLDSGYTF. The CDR3 coding sequence is TGTGCCAGCAGCCTGGACAGTGGCTACACCTTC.

This chain uses TRBV28 with TRBJ1-4; D possibly corresponds to TRBD1 (5 bases). This CDR3 contains 14 residues. V gave up 6 bases and J gave up 8 bases, with 16 bases separating them. The germline gives CDR1 MDHEN, CDR2 SYDVKM. CDR3 bases: TGTGCCAGCAGCCGGGGGTCGCGCCCCGAAAAACTGTTTTTT. Encoded protein: CASSRGSRPEKLFF.

This clone was recorded only once. The genes are TRBV27 and TRBJ1-1; D might be TRBD1 (5 bases). The CDR3 length is 13 residues. With 6 bases removed from V and 0 bases from J, the gap between germline ends came to 8 bases. CDR1 is MNHEY and CDR2 is SMNVEV in the germline V gene (reference sequence). The CDR3, as DNA: TGTGCCAGCAGAGACAGCATGAACACTGAAGCTTTCTTT. Residues: CASRDSMNTEAFF.

This clone appeared once. The J gene is TRBJ1-1, the V gene TRBV21-1. TRBV21-1 is flagged as a pseudogene. The CDR3 is 13 residues long. As DNA, the CDR3 is TGTGCCAGCAGCAACGGGTTGAACACTGAAGCTTTCTTT. Its translation: CASSNGLNTEAFF.

The V call is TRBV19, the J call TRBJ2-1, with a tentative D call TRBD2 (6 bases). Germline values: CDR1 LNHDA, CDR2 SQIVND (reference sequence). Trimming shortened V by 3 bases and J by 6 bases, and 15 bases separated the two germline ends. The CDR3 length is 15 residues. The CDR3 bases are TGTGCCAGTAGTATTTCCGGCGGGACTGGCAATGAGCAGTTCTTC. This codes for CASSISGGTGNEQFF.

This clone showed up just a few times. The genes are TRBV10-1 and TRBJ2-7, with D possibly TRBD1 on 6 matching bases. The germline gives CDR1 WNHNN, CDR2 SYGVQD (reference sequence). This CDR3 is built from 13 residues. Trimming shortened V by 8 bases and J by 7 bases, and 18 bases separated the two germline ends. The CDR3, as DNA: TGCGCCAGCCGTAAGGACAGTGGAGGTGAGCAGTACTTC. The encoded protein is CASRKDSGGEQYF.

This clone was seen just once. V gene TRBV7-9 combines with J gene TRBJ2-1; D ambiguous. Trimming took 0 bases from V and 6 from J, leaving 6 bases between them. Germline V gives CDR1 SEHNR, CDR2 FQNEAQ (reference sequence). This CDR3 is 13 amino acids long. CDR3 DNA: TGTGCCAGCAGCTTAGCACGGTTCAATGAGCAGTTCTTC. Amino acid sequence: CASSLARFNEQFF.

The V and J genes are TRBV12-5 and TRBJ2-1, with TRBD2 matching 11 bases. V shed 5 bases and J 9 bases; nucleotides not matched to a gene: 15. The length of the CDR3 is 17 residues. Germline values: CDR1 LGHNT, CDR2 FRNRAP. The CDR3 region is CASGEPRLAGGPGEQFF. DNA for the CDR3: TGTGCTAGTGGTGAGCCCCGATTAGCGGGAGGGCCTGGTGAGCAGTTCTTC.

The chain has TRBV3-1 (or the pseudogene TRBV3-2) and TRBJ1-1; weak D call: TRBD1 (6 bases). The CDR3 has 14 residues. The V end was cut by 4 bases, the J end by 0 bases, with 9 bases between. Germline loops: CDR1 LGHDT, CDR2 YNNKEL (reference sequence). The CDR3 here is CASSRDTLNTEAFF. In nucleotides, the CDR3 is TGTGCCAGCAGCCGGGACACTCTGAACACTGAAGCTTTCTTT.

V gene TRBV1 combines with J gene TRBJ2-3; the table's TRBD2 call for D was not verified on the DNA. TRBV1 is annotated as a pseudogene. The CDR3 loop spans 17 amino acids. The CDR3 region has the DNA TGCACCAGCAGCCATTTTACCTGTAGCGGGATGCTGAATACGCAGTATTTT. Protein: CTSSHFTCSGMLNTQYF.

This chain uses TRBV5-4 with TRBJ2-3, with a weak D call TRBD2 (5 bases). Germline CDR1 SGHNT, CDR2 YYREEE (reference sequence). V was cut by 2 bases and J by 0 bases, with 13 bases left in between. CDR3 length: 16 residues. This CDR3 is CASSLRSGASTDTQYF. The CDR3 DNA reads TGTGCCAGCAGCTTAAGGAGCGGAGCTAGCACAGATACGCAGTATTTT.

The rearrangement links TRBV5-5 to TRBJ1-3; maybe TRBD1 (5 bases). Germline assignment: CDR1 SGHKS and CDR2 YYEKEE (reference sequence). With 0 bases removed from V and 1 base from J, the gap between germline ends came to 8 bases. This CDR3 is built from 15 residues. CDR3 nucleotide sequence: TGTGCCAGCAGCTTGGCCAGGGCGTCTGGAAACACCATATATTTT. It specifies CASSLARASGNTIYF.

In its sample, this clone was seen once. This chain joins TRBV5-6 and TRBJ1-5; 8 bases fit TRBD1. The CDR3 has 17 residues. The ends lost 4 bases at V and 4 bases at J; junction bases unmatched: 13. Looked up from germline, CDR1 is SGHDT and CDR2 is YYEEEE. CDR3 protein: CASSPPGNRGMNQPQHF. DNA for the CDR3: TGTGCCAGCAGCCCTCCAGGGAACAGGGGGATGAATCAGCCCCAGCATTTT.

This chain connects TRBV19 to TRBJ2-5, with 8 positions matching TRBD1. Germline V lookup: CDR1 LNHDA, CDR2 SQIVND (reference sequence). This CDR3 contains 16 residues. V shed 5 bases and J 5 bases; nucleotides not matched to a gene: 13. The CDR3 coding sequence is TGTGCCAGTAGTGGGCTTGACAGGGGCGTGTTGGAGACCCAGTACTTC. Its protein is CASSGLDRGVLETQYF.

V and J are TRBV19 and TRBJ1-2; D is ambiguous. The V end was cut by 5 bases, the J end by 8 bases, with 18 bases between. From germline, CDR1 is LNHDA and CDR2 SQIVND (reference sequence). The CDR3 runs to 14 residues. CDR3 in DNA: TGTGCCAGTAGTGCCTCGGGGAGGCCGCGGGGCTACACCTTC. This codes for CASSASGRPRGYTF.

The rearrangement joins TRBV10-2 to TRBJ2-2; 9 nucleotides align to TRBD1. The length of the CDR3 is 14 residues. Germline values: CDR1 WSHSY, CDR2 SAAADI. V trimming: 6 bases; J trimming: 3 bases; junction bases outside the gene matches: 2. The CDR3, as DNA: TGCGCCAGCAGCGGACAGGGGTACACCGGGGAGCTGTTTTTT. Its protein is CASSGQGYTGELFF.

CDR3 sequence: CASSPSGSIDEQYF. In DNA, the CDR3 is TGTGCCAGCAGTCCTAGCGGGAGTATCGACGAGCAGTACTTC. The chain couples TRBV6-5 to TRBJ2-7; TRBD2 agrees at 10 bases. This CDR3 spans 14 amino acids. V trimming: 5 bases; J trimming: 5 bases; junction bases outside the gene matches: 6. From germline, CDR1 is MNHEY and CDR2 SVGAGI.

This chain connects TRBV2 to TRBJ2-7, with D perhaps matching TRBD1 (5 bases). The CDR3 sequence is 14 residues long. CDR1 is SNHLY, CDR2 FYNNEI, per germline. The V end was cut by 8 bases, the J end by 0 bases, with 14 bases between. The CDR3 is CASLRQTFSYEQYF. In DNA, the CDR3 is TGTGCCAGCTTAAGACAGACCTTCTCCTACGAGCAGTACTTC.

The chain combines TRBV3-1 (or the pseudogene TRBV3-2) with TRBJ2-1; 7 bases are a match to TRBD2. The CDR3 has 15 residues. The trim removed 4 bases at V and 7 bases at J, leaving 10 bases unmatched. Germline V gives CDR1 LGHDT, CDR2 YNNKEL (reference sequence). The CDR3 loop is CASSLGTKGGNEQFF. For the CDR3, the DNA is TGTGCCAGCAGCCTTGGGACCAAGGGAGGGAATGAGCAGTTCTTC.